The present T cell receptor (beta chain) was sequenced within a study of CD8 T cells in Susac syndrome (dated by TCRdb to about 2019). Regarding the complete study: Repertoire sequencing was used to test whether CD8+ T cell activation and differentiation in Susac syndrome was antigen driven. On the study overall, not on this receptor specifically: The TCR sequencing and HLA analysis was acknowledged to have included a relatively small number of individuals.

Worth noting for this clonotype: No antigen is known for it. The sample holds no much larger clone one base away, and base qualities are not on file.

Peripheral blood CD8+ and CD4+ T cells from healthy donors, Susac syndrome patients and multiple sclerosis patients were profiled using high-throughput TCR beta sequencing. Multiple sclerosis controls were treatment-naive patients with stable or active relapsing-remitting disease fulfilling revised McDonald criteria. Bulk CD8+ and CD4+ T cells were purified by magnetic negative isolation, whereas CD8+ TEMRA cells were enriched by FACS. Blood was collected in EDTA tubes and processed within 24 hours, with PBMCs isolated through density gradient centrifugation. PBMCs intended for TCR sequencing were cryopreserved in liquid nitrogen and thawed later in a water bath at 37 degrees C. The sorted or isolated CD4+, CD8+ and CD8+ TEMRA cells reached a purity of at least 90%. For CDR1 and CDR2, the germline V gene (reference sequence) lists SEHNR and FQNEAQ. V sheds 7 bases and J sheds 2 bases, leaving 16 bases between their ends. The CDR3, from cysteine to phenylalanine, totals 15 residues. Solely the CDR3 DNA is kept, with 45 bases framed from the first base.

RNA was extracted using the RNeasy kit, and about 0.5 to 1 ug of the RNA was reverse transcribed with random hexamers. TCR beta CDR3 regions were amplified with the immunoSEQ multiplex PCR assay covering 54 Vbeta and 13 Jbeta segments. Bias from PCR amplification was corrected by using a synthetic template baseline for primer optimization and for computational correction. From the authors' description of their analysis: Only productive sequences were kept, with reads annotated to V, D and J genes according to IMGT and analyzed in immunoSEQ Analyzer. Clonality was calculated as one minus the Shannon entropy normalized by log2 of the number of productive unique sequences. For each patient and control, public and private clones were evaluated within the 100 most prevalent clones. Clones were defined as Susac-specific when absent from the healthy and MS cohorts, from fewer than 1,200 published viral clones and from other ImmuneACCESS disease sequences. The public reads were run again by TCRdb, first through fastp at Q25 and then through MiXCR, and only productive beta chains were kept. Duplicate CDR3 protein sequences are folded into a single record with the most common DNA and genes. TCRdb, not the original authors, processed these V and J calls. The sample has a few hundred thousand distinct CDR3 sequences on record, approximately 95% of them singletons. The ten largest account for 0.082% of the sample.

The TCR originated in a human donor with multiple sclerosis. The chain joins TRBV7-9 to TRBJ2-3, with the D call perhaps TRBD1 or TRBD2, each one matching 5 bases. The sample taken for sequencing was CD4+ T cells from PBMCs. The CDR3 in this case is CASTGTRDPTDTQYF. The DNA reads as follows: TGTGCCAGCACCGGAACCAGGGACCCCACAGATACGCAGTATTTT.